Below are 26 T cell receptor beta chains sequenced from a single sample in a study of T cell responses to AZD1222 COVID-19 vaccine. Some clones are missing from TCRdb's copy, which holds only in-frame ones; the method was immunoSEQ multiplex PCR. The data show some 130,000 clones, just over 85% seen once. The starting material was peripheral blood, obtained on day 0 of MenACWY control vaccination. These TCRs come from an adult in good health.

The CDR3 here is CASSTDGPYGYTF. CDR3 nucleotide sequence: TGTGCCAGCAGCACGGACGGACCCTATGGCTACACCTTC. The genes are TRBV5-4 and TRBJ1-2, with D uncertain. This CDR3 is built from 13 residues. The V end was cut by 4 bases, the J end by 4 bases, with 11 bases between. Germline V gene sequence: CDR1 SGHNT, CDR2 YYREEE (reference sequence).

The chain combines TRBV19 with TRBJ1-1, with TRBD1 identical over 7 bases. Germline V gene sequence: CDR1 LNHDA, CDR2 SQIVND (reference sequence). The CDR3 extends over 12 amino acids. The ends lost 6 bases at V and 4 bases at J; junction bases unmatched: 2. The CDR3 here is CASRQGGTEAFF. In nucleotides, the CDR3 is TGTGCCAGTAGGCAGGGGGGCACTGAAGCTTTCTTT. The full variable domain, rest sourced from reference TRBV19 and TRBJ1-1, is DGGITQSPKYLFRKEGQNVTLSCEQNLNHDAMYWYRQDPGQGLRLIYYSQIVNDFQKGDIAEGYSVSREKKESFPLTVTSAQKNPTAFYLCASRQGGTEAFFGQGTRLTVV.

V is TRBV24-1 and J is TRBJ1-1; 10 positions match TRBD1. Per germline, CDR1 KGHDR and CDR2 SFDVKD. The CDR3 runs 18 residues. After removal of 5 bases from V and 5 bases from J, the junction contained 16 bases not matched to a gene. In DNA form, the CDR3 reads TGTGCCACCAGTGCCCCGGGGACAGGGGTTGAGTATGGGACTGAAGCTTTCTTT. As protein: CATSAPGTGVEYGTEAFF.

V and J are TRBV4-2 and TRBJ2-1; a weak D match, TRBD1 (6 bases). Between the trimmed V and J ends, which lost 7 bases and 3 bases, there was a span of 13 bases. Germline values: CDR1 LGHNA, CDR2 YNFKEQ. The CDR3 is 14 amino acids. The DNA of the CDR3 is TGTGCCAGCACCAGGGGAAGGGACTACAATGAGCAGTTCTTC. Translated, it gives CASTRGRDYNEQFF.

The chain combines TRBV5-1 with TRBJ2-5; D call uncertain. Trimming removed 0 bases at V and 7 bases at J, with 25 bases between. The CDR3 length is 18 residues. Germline loops: CDR1 SGHRS, CDR2 YFSETQ. The CDR3 DNA follows: TGCGCCAGCAGCTTGGGCTGGGGAATAGGCCTCCTTGCGCGGACCCAGTACTTC. It codes for CASSLGWGIGLLARTQYF.

The chain links TRBV12-3 or TRBV12-4 to TRBJ1-6; D is ambiguous. The V end lost 1 base, the J end lost 7 bases, and 5 bases lay between the germline ends. This CDR3 region has 13 residues. The CDR3 region has the DNA TGTGCCAGCAGTTTAGGTTGGAATTCACCCCTCCACTTT. Translation gives CASSLGWNSPLHF.

V gene TRBV27 combines with J gene TRBJ1-6; D is uncertain. CDR3 length: 17 residues. V lost 2 bases and J 0 bases, leaving 11 bases between the germline ends. CDR1 is MNHEY, CDR2 SMNVEV, per germline (reference sequence). CDR3 in amino acids: CASSLESGSSYNSPLHF. The DNA for the CDR3 is TGTGCCAGCAGTTTAGAGTCGGGGAGCTCCTATAATTCACCCCTCCACTTT.

Sample share makes this clone medium-sized (0.01 to 0.1%). This chain links TRBV7-9 with TRBJ2-7, with 7 bases lining up with TRBD2. CDR1 is SEHNR, CDR2 FQNEAQ, per germline (reference sequence). This CDR3 has 17 amino acids. V dropped 1 base and J dropped 3; count of bases not matched to a gene: 12. The CDR3, as DNA: TGTGCCAGCAGCTTAGAGAACCTAGCGGAGTTGGGCTACGAGCAGTACTTC. It translates to CASSLENLAELGYEQYF.

The V call is TRBV5-1, the J call TRBJ2-1; 9 positions match TRBD2. The CDR3 covers 16 residues. The germline V gene has CDR1 SGHRS and CDR2 YFSETQ. J was trimmed by 8 bases and V by 0 bases; bases with no gene match: 9. Here the CDR3 DNA reads TGCGCCAGCAGCTTGGATCTACTAGCGGGTTCCTATGAGCAGTTCTTC. Its protein is CASSLDLLAGSYEQFF. The whole variable domain, filled in from reference TRBV5-1 and TRBJ2-1, reads KAGVTQTPRYLIKTRGQQVTLSCSPISGHRSVSWYQQTPGQGLQFLFEYFSETQRNKGNFPGRFSGRQFSNSRSEMNVSTLELGDSALYLCASSLDLLAGSYEQFFGPGTRLTVL.

V gene TRBV11-3 combines with J gene TRBJ2-3; no firm D call. Looked up from germline, CDR1 is SGHNT and CDR2 is YENEEA. V lost 5 bases and J 0 bases, leaving 9 bases between the germline ends. There are 14 residues in the CDR3. The CDR3: CASSPANSTDTQYF. CDR3 DNA: TGTGCCAGCAGCCCCGCCAACAGCACAGATACGCAGTATTTT.

The chain employs TRBV28 and TRBJ1-3; D may be TRBD1 (5 bases). CDR1 is MDHEN, CDR2 SYDVKM, per germline. The CDR3 runs to 18 residues. V shed 8 bases and J shed 0 bases, with 23 bases lying between them. The CDR3 is CASQVLDDSLISGNTIYF. The CDR3 DNA reads as TGTGCCAGCCAAGTTCTCGATGACAGCCTCATCTCTGGAAACACCATATATTTT.

The chain uses TRBV3-1 (or the pseudogene TRBV3-2) and TRBJ2-2, with 8 bases matching TRBD2. The germline V gene encodes CDR1 LGHDT and CDR2 YNNKEL (reference sequence). This CDR3 has 15 residues. Trimming removed 4 bases from V and 5 bases from J; junction bases left unmatched: 6. CDR3 residues: CASSLRLAITGELFF. CDR3 coding DNA: TGTGCCAGCAGCCTCCGACTAGCGATTACCGGGGAGCTGTTTTTT.

The chain carries TRBV27 and TRBJ2-1; 12 nucleotides match TRBD2. The CDR3 sequence is 14 residues long. Germline V CDR1 and CDR2: MNHEY, SMNVEV (reference sequence). J gave up 6 bases and V 6 bases, and 3 bases lay outside the gene matches. CDR3: CASRPGLAGNEQFF. The CDR3 DNA sequence: TGTGCCAGCAGGCCGGGACTAGCGGGCAATGAGCAGTTCTTC.

V and J are TRBV28 and TRBJ1-2; D remains ambiguous. The CDR3 totals 13 residues. V lost 3 bases to trimming and J lost 4 bases, with 9 bases between them. Germline CDR1 is MDHEN and CDR2 is SYDVKM. CDR3 region: CASSFMDLYGYTF. The CDR3 DNA reads as TGTGCCAGCAGTTTTATGGACCTCTATGGCTACACCTTC.

The table lists this clone with a few counts. The chain is built from TRBV29-1 and TRBJ1-1, with D possibly being TRBD1 (6 bases). This CDR3 has 13 residues. V was shortened by 3 bases and J by 9 bases, with 17 bases between the two germline ends. From germline, CDR1 is SQVTM and CDR2 ANQGSEA. The CDR3 sequence is CSVDVGAARKAFF. The CDR3 bases are TGCAGCGTTGACGTGGGGGCGGCGAGAAAAGCTTTCTTT.

The count of this clone is one. This chain connects TRBV28 to TRBJ1-2, with D possibly matching TRBD1 (6 bases). The CDR3 consists of 14 residues. CDR1 is MDHEN and CDR2 is SYDVKM in the germline V gene. V gave up 3 bases and J gave up 8 bases, with 16 bases separating them. The CDR3 region is CASSLPTRGGGYTF. The CDR3 DNA follows: TGTGCCAGCAGTTTGCCGACCAGGGGAGGAGGCTACACCTTC.

This chain joins TRBV29-1 and TRBJ2-7; TRBD2 matches at 13 bases. The CDR3 runs 15 residues. Germline CDR1 SQVTM, CDR2 ANQGSEA. J was trimmed by 7 bases and V by 5 bases; bases with no gene match: 11. CDR3 sequence: CSVWGPGTSGMEQYF. The DNA of the CDR3 is TGCAGCGTTTGGGGCCCCGGGACTAGCGGGATGGAGCAGTACTTC.

This clone appeared a single time. CDR3 nucleotides: TGTGCCAGCACAACCGGGACCACGAACACCGGGGAGCTGTTTTTT. The encoded protein is CASTTGTTNTGELFF. V gene TRBV9 combines with J gene TRBJ2-2, with D possibly being TRBD1 or TRBD2 (5 bases each). The length of the CDR3 is 15 residues. CDR1 SGDLS and CDR2 YYNGEE come from the germline V gene. V lost 6 bases and J lost 0, with 12 bases in between.

This clone has only one observation. The chain couples TRBV13 to TRBJ1-6, with D perhaps matching TRBD1 (6 bases). Trimming left V 5 bases short and J 7 bases short, with 15 bases between. Germline CDR1 reads PRHDT; CDR2 reads FYEKMQ (reference sequence). This CDR3 contains 15 residues. CDR3 loop: CASSLSQGLNSPLHF. The CDR3 bases are TGTGCCAGCAGCCTGTCCCAGGGGTTGAATTCACCCCTCCACTTT.

V gene TRBV29-1 combines with J gene TRBJ2-2; D ambiguous. CDR1 is SQVTM and CDR2 is ANQGSEA in the germline V gene. The V end lost 3 bases, the J end lost 6 bases, and 11 bases lay between the germline ends. This CDR3 comprises 13 residues. CDR3 residues: CSVDSPLPGELFF. The CDR3, as DNA: TGCAGCGTTGATTCCCCCCTCCCCGGGGAGCTGTTTTTT.

This chain links TRBV24-1 with TRBJ2-1; the match to TRBD2 covers 7 bases. The CDR3 covers 15 residues. Germline CDR1 is KGHDR and CDR2 is SFDVKD. Trimming removed 7 bases from V and 4 bases from J; junction bases left unmatched: 9. This CDR3 reads CATRGGGGGYNEQFF. DNA for the CDR3: TGTGCCACCAGAGGTGGCGGCGGGGGATACAATGAGCAGTTCTTC.

A few counts support this clone. The chain links TRBV29-1 to TRBJ1-1; D is unclear. This CDR3 spans 12 amino acids. Germline values: CDR1 SQVTM, CDR2 ANQGSEA. V lost 5 bases to trimming and J lost 3 bases, with 10 bases between them. The CDR3 DNA reads TGCAGCGTTCGGCCCGGGGACACTGAAGCTTTCTTT. Translating gives CSVRPGDTEAFF.

J is TRBJ1-1 and V is TRBV27, with no clear D. The CDR3 runs to 13 residues. Germline V gives CDR1 MNHEY, CDR2 SMNVEV (reference sequence). Trimming shortened V by 3 bases and J by 1 base, and 6 bases separated the two germline ends. CDR3 amino acids: CASSFRGNTEAFF. The CDR3 bases are TGTGCCAGCAGTTTCCGGGGGAACACTGAAGCTTTCTTT.

The chain is built from TRBV10-1 and TRBJ2-7; TRBD2 agrees at 10 bases. Trimming cost V 5 bases and J 1 base; bases outside gene matches: 2. The germline CDR1 and CDR2 sequences are WNHNN and SYGVQD (reference sequence). The CDR3 runs to 14 residues. Here the CDR3 reads CASSLAGVSYEQYF. CDR3 DNA sequence: TGCGCCAGCAGTCTAGCGGGAGTGTCCTACGAGCAGTACTTC.

The chain uses TRBV24-1 and TRBJ2-7, with a tentative D call TRBD1 (5 bases). The CDR3 contains 13 residues. Germline V lookup: CDR1 KGHDR, CDR2 SFDVKD. Trimming stripped 5 bases from V and 5 bases from J, with 12 bases between. The CDR3 loop is CATSARQGDEQYF. DNA for the CDR3: TGTGCCACCAGTGCTCGGCAGGGTGACGAGCAGTACTTC.

V gene TRBV19 combines with J gene TRBJ2-7; D is unclear. V lost 4 bases to trimming and J lost 0 bases, with 10 bases between them. This CDR3 contains 14 residues. Germline V gene sequence: CDR1 LNHDA, CDR2 SQIVND (reference sequence). CDR3 DNA: TGTGCCAGTAGTAACCCCGGGTTCTCCTACGAGCAGTACTTC. Translation: CASSNPGFSYEQYF.